Sequencing of this T cell receptor (beta chain) was carried out in a study of control samples from healthy donors and cancer patients. Libraries were prepared by immunoSEQ multiplex PCR; TCRdb keeps only in-frame clonotypes and omits some of them. Found here are tens of thousands of clones, 94% of them singletons; the top ten hold roughly 4%. With 5 bases clipped from V and 7 bases from J, the junction kept 9 bases outside the gene matches. This CDR3 has 15 amino acids. CDR1 is MNHEY, CDR2 SVGEGT, per germline. This clone appeared once. This chain joins TRBV6-2 or TRBV6-3 and TRBJ1-5; TRBD1 matches 9 bases. The TCR sequence derives from a man between 25 and 39 years old in good health. The sequenced sample was blood. The CDR3 protein is CASSDGQGKFQPQHF. DNA for the CDR3: TGTGCCAGCAGTGACGGACAGGGGAAATTCCAGCCCCAGCATTTT.